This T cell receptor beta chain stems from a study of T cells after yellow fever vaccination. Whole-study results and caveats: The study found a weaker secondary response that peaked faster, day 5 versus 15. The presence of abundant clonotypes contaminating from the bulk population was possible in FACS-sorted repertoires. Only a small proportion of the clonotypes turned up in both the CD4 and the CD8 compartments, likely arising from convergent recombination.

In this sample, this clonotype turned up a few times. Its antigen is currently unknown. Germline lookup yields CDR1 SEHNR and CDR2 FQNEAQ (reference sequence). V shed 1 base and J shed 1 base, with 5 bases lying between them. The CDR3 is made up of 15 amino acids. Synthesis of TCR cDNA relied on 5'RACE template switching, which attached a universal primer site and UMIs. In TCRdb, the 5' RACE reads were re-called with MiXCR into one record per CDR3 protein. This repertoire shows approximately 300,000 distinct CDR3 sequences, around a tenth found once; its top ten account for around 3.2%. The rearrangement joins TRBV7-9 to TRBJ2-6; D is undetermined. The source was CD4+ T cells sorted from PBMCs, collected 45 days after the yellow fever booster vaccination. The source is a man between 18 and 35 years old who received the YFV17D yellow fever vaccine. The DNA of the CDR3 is TGTGCCAGCAGCTTAGAAATGTCTGGGGCCAACGTCCTGACTTTC. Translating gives CASSLEMSGANVLTF.